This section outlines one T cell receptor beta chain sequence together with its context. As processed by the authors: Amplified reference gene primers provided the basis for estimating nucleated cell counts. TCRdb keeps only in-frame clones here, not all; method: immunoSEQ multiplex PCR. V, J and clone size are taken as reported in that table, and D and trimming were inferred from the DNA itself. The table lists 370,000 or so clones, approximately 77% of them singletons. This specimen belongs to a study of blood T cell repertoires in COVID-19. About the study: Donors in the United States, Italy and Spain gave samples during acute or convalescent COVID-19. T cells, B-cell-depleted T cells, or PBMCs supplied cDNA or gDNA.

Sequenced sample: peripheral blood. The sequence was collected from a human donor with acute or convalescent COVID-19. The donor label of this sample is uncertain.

The CDR3 bases are TGTGCCAGCAGCCTAACAGGGGTTGCTGAAGCTTTCTTT. This codes for CASSLTGVAEAFF. This sequence joins TRBV7-9 and TRBJ1-1; 7 bases map to TRBD1. The germline CDR1 and CDR2 sequences are SEHNR and FQNEAQ (reference sequence). CDR3 length: 13 residues. The V and J ends lost 5 bases and 6 bases, in that order; junction bases with no gene match: 6.